This T cell receptor (beta chain) was identified during a study of shared clonotypes between healthy human individuals. Study conclusions and caveats: Relative to clonotypes present in all four donors, those not shared had lower generation probabilities. Sampling covered blood only; tissue repertoires likely differ.

Terminally differentiated effector memory CD45RA+ cells were left out of the naive CD8 fraction, which was CD45RO-negative and positively selected for CCR7. With regard to this clone: As yet, its antigen is unknown.

Libraries were prepared by immunoSEQ multiplex PCR; TCRdb keeps only in-frame clonotypes and omits some of them. The data hold some 1,900,000 clones, with about 94% observed a single time. The source is a man in his late teens or twenties in good health. Sample: naive CD8+ T cells sorted from blood.

CDR3 sequence: CASSLAGTENYGYTF. CDR3 DNA sequence: TGTGCCAGCAGCTTGGCAGGGACAGAGAACTATGGCTACACCTTC. The chain has TRBV5-6 and TRBJ1-2, with 7 bases identical to TRBD1. The CDR3 is 15 amino acids. V lost 0 bases and J lost 2; bases outside the gene matches: 4. Germline V gives CDR1 SGHDT, CDR2 YYEEEE.